A single sample gave rise to the 6 T cell receptor beta chains below, sequenced in a study of T-cell memory formation after mild COVID-19. TCRdb used MiXCR to reprocess the 5' RACE reads, holding one entry per CDR3 protein. This repertoire shows hundreds of thousands of distinct CDR3 sequences, about an eighth found once; its top ten account for 22%. Source material: PBMCs or a T cell subset sorted from them (not recorded which). Receptor source: a man aged 18 to 30 who had mild COVID-19 (a few samples of this study predate the infection). Cell type and time point are not known.

The chain has TRBV6-1 and TRBJ2-3; tentatively, D is TRBD1 (8 bases). The CDR3 is 15 amino acids. CDR1 MNHNS and CDR2 SASEGT come from the germline V gene. Between the trimmed V and J ends, which lost 4 bases and 3 bases, there was a span of 14 bases. The chain's CDR3 is CASSGQGRGTDTQYF. CDR3 coding DNA: TGTGCCAGCAGTGGACAGGGGAGGGGTACAGATACGCAGTATTTT.

This clonotype was picked up a small number of times. V and J are TRBV7-8 and TRBJ2-1; 12 bases match TRBD2. The length of the CDR3 is 19 residues. Per germline, CDR1 SGHVS and CDR2 FQNEAQ. With V trimmed by 2 bases and J by 0 bases, 8 bases remained unmatched. The CDR3 bases are TGTGCCAGCAGCTTACCTCGGGGACTAGCGGGTAGCTCCTACAATGAGCAGTTCTTC. This gives the protein CASSLPRGLAGSSYNEQFF.

This clonotype appeared many times. Here the CDR3 reads CASSLEGSWNIQYF. CDR3 sequence (DNA): TGCGCCAGCAGCTTGGAGGGGAGCTGGAACATTCAGTACTTC. V and J are TRBV5-1 and TRBJ2-4, with D perhaps being TRBD1 or TRBD2 (5 bases each). CDR3 length: 14 amino acids. V lost 0 bases and J lost 7, with 11 bases in between. Germline values: CDR1 SGHRS, CDR2 YFSETQ.

The V and J genes are TRBV5-4 and TRBJ1-2, with TRBD1 as a possible D gene (6 bases). The CDR3 contains 14 residues. The V gene lost 3 bases and the J gene lost 4 bases, with 13 bases spanning the gap. Germline loops: CDR1 SGHNT, CDR2 YYREEE (reference sequence). This chain's CDR3 is CASSSGGPGYGYTF. The DNA of the CDR3 is TGTGCCAGCAGCTCCGGGGGCCCTGGCTATGGCTACACCTTC.

This clonotype was counted many times. The V call is TRBV3-1, the J call TRBJ1-2; D unclear. The CDR3 sequence is 14 residues long. The germline V gene has CDR1 LGHDT and CDR2 YNNKEL (reference sequence). The ends were cut back, 0 bases at V and 7 bases at J, with 12 bases in the middle. The chain's CDR3 is CASSQDAFVRGYTF. The CDR3 nucleotides read TGTGCCAGCAGCCAAGATGCATTCGTCCGTGGCTACACCTTC.

The chain uses TRBV12-3 or TRBV12-4 and TRBJ2-1; 8 bases line up with TRBD2. Losses at the gene ends were 1 base for V and 7 bases for J; bases not matched to a gene: 6. The CDR3 loop spans 15 amino acids. CDR3 loop: CASSLGLAGANEQFF. The CDR3 region has the DNA TGTGCCAGCAGTTTAGGGCTAGCGGGTGCGAATGAGCAGTTCTTC.